The T cell receptor (beta chain) under discussion was sequenced for a study of regulatory T cells in long-lasting Graves disease. Findings of the study overall: Researchers reported studying only peripheral blood, not thyroid tissue. Persistent disease was associated with favored TRBV28 usage and with favored use of TRBJ1-2 and TRBJ2-5.

Assembly of TCR beta libraries relied on iRepertoire HTBI primers together with Arm-PCR of CDR3 regions. A single record per CDR3 protein comes from TCRdb applying MiXCR to the multiplex PCR reads. This sample has about 320,000 distinct CDR3 sequences, with roughly 18% found just once. Documented time point: newly diagnosed GD, antithyroid drugs for less than 3 months. The TCR library used RNA extracted from PBMCs. This CDR3 has 18 residues. V lost 2 bases and J 0 bases, leaving 14 bases between the germline ends. Germline CDR1 reads SEHNR; CDR2 reads FQNEAQ (reference sequence). About this clonotype itself: The antigen is not known.

Source: peripheral blood mononuclear cells (PBMCs), taken at new diagnosis, from a patient treated with antithyroid drugs. The V call is TRBV7-9, the J call TRBJ2-6; D gene unclear. This clonotype was obtained from a female donor with Graves disease. The CDR3, as DNA: TGTGCCAGCAGCTTAAAAGCCCCCGGATTCTCTGGGGCCAACGTCCTGACTTTC. This sequence encodes CASSLKAPGFSGANVLTF. The variable domain in full, completed from reference TRBV7-9 and TRBJ2-6, reads DTGVSQNPRHKITKRGQNVTFRCDPISEHNRLYWYRQTLGQGPEFLTYFQNEAQLEKSRLLSDRFSAERPKGSFSTLEIQRTEQGDSAMYLCASSLKAPGFSGANVLTFGAGSRLTVL.